This is a list of T cell receptor beta chains from one sample in a study of cytomegalovirus exposure and HLA in healthy donors. Using immunoSEQ multiplex PCR, the repertoire was profiled, and TCRdb retains in-frame clones only, with some absent. The table has more than 110,000 clones, approximately 71% seen once. Sample: PBMCs. These TCRs come from a woman between 50 and 59 years old in good health and CMV-seronegative. The CDR3 runs from the conserved cysteine through the conserved F or W. The D gene is left open where the match is weak. Rows may omit the clone size; those that give it use once, few, many or a size class.

>NA|TRBJ1-1|TRBV29-1|NA
TGCAGCGTTGACAGGGGTGCTGAAGCTTTCTTT
CSVDRGAEAFF
>NA|TRBJ2-7|TRBV4-3|NA
TGCGCCAGCAGCCAAGAACTGCAGGGGTCTCCCTACGAGCAGTACTTC
CASSQELQGSPYEQYF
>NA|TRBJ1-5|TRBV7-8|TRBD1
TGTGCCAGCAGCTTAGTGAGCAGCGGACAGGTCATTCAGCCCCAGCATTTT
CASSLVSSGQVIQPQHF
>NA|TRBJ1-2|TRBV2|NA
TGTGCCAGCAGGCGCGGTGCTTCTAACTATGGCTACACCTTC
CASRRGASNYGYTF
>NA|TRBJ2-3|TRBV11-2|TRBD1
TGTGCCAGCAGCCCCGGGACAGGGGAAGCAGATACGCAGTATTTT
CASSPGTGEADTQYF
>few|TRBJ2-5|TRBV28|TRBD1
TGTGCCAGCAGCCCGACAGGGGAGGTGACGACCCAGTACTTC
CASSPTGEVTTQYF
>NA|TRBJ1-2|TRBV29-1|NA
TGCAGCGTAGGTAGTCGAACAGGAAGCCTTTCTTTAGGCTACACCTTC
CSVGSRTGSLSLGYTF
>once|TRBJ1-2|TRBV11-2|NA
TGTGCCAGCAGCCAGTCTGCGGGGGGCGTCTATGGCTACACCTTC
CASSQSAGGVYGYTF
>NA|TRBJ2-7|TRBV29-1|NA
TGCAGCGTTGTAGGATTTGCGGGTGACATAGCCTACGAGCAGTACTTC
CSVVGFAGDIAYEQYF
>NA|TRBJ1-5|TRBV15|TRBD1
TGTGCCACCAGCAGAGACAGGGGGCATCAGCCCCAGCATTTT
CATSRDRGHQPQHF
>NA|TRBJ2-7|TRBV27|NA
TGTGCCACCACAAAGGAGGGGTCTTCCTACGAGCAGTACTTC
CATTKEGSSYEQYF
>few|TRBJ2-5|TRBV7-2|NA
TGTGCCAGCAGCGTCGGTGCCAGGCAAGAGACCCAGTACTTC
CASSVGARQETQYF
>NA|TRBJ1-5|TRBV27|NA
TGTGCCAGCAGTTTAGGCGGGGACCAGCCCCAGCATTTT
CASSLGGDQPQHF
>once|TRBJ1-1|TRBV10-3|NA
TGTGCCACTCTAGCGAACACTGAAGCTTTCTTT
CATLANTEAFF
>NA|TRBJ2-7|TRBV5-1|NA
TGCGCCAGCAGCCTGGACATATACGACGAGCAGTACTTC
CASSLDIYDEQYF
>NA|TRBJ2-5|TRBV18|NA
TGTGCCAGCTCACCTCTCGTTCAGGCGACGGAGACCCAGTACTTC
CASSPLVQATETQYF
>NA|TRBJ2-3|TRBV4-2|TRBD1
TGTGCCAGCAGCCAAGGGACAGGGGGCACAGATACGCAGTATTTT
CASSQGTGGTDTQYF
>few|TRBJ1-2|TRBV10-2|NA
TGCGCCAGCAGTGGAGGGCAAAGTGGCTACACCTTC
CASSGGQSGYTF
>many|TRBJ1-4|TRBV6-1|TRBD1
TGTGCCAGCAGTGAAGGGGGGACAGGGGGAGAAAAACTGTTTTTT
CASSEGGTGGEKLFF
>NA|TRBJ1-5|TRBV5-1|TRBD1
TGCGCCAGCAGCTTGGGACAGGGAGGCAATCAGCCCCAGCATTTT
CASSLGQGGNQPQHF
>NA|TRBJ2-1|TRBV27|NA
TGTGCCAGCAGTTCAACAGGTCTAGGAAATGAGCAGTTCTTC
CASSSTGLGNEQFF
>NA|TRBJ1-1|TRBV7-2|NA
TGTGCCAGCAGCTTAGTGGGACAACCCTATGAAGCTTTCTTT
CASSLVGQPYEAFF
>NA|TRBJ2-3|TRBV5-4|TRBD2
TGTGCCAGCAGCTTGCCGGCGGGGGGGGACTCAGATACGCAGTATTTT
CASSLPAGGDSDTQYF
>NA|TRBJ2-3|TRBV9|NA
TGTGCCAGCAGCGTAGATTACTCTCGGGATACGCAGTATTTT
CASSVDYSRDTQYF
>NA|TRBJ2-3|TRBV6-1|TRBD1
TGTGCCAGCACCATAGACAGGGCGACAGATACGCAGTATTTT
CASTIDRATDTQYF
>few|TRBJ1-6|TRBV6-5|NA
TGTGCCAGCAGTACCGACATTTCACCCCTCCACTTT
CASSTDISPLHF
>NA|TRBJ1-2|TRBV2|TRBD1
TGTGCCAGCATCGGCACAGGGGTCGCAGCGATCTATGGCTACACCTTC
CASIGTGVAAIYGYTF
>once|TRBJ1-2|TRBV18|NA
TGTGCCAGCTCACCCGGCTATGGCTACACCTTC
CASSPGYGYTF
>NA|TRBJ2-1|TRBV4-1|NA
TGCGCCAGCAGCCCTGCCACGGGGTCCTACAATGAGCAGTTCTTC
CASSPATGSYNEQFF
>NA|TRBJ1-6|TRBV9|NA
TGTGCCAGCAGCGTACGGCAGGTTCGGACCTATAATTCACCCCTCCACTTT
CASSVRQVRTYNSPLHF
>NA|TRBJ2-6|TRBV7-3|NA
TGTGCCAGCAGCTTAGGGGGGTCTGGGGCCAACGTCCTGACTTTC
CASSLGGSGANVLTF
>many|TRBJ1-1|TRBV7-8|NA
TGTGCCAGCAGGCGTACAGGTGAAGCTTTCTTT
CASRRTGEAFF
>NA|TRBJ2-6|TRBV7-2|NA
TGTGCCAGCAGCAAATTCTCGGGGCGGGGCCTTGGGGCCAACGTCCTGACTTTC
CASSKFSGRGLGANVLTF
>NA|TRBJ1-4|TRBV28|NA
TGTGCCAGCAGTTGGCGGGCGGAAAAACTGTTTTTT
CASSWRAEKLFF
>NA|TRBJ2-3|TRBV18|NA
TGTGCCAGCTCACCGCGACAGGGCACAGATACGCAGTATTTT
CASSPRQGTDTQYF
>NA|TRBJ2-7|TRBV7-2|NA
TGTGCCAGCAGCAACTCCCCAGGGTCCTACGAGCAGTACTTC
CASSNSPGSYEQYF
>NA|TRBJ2-1|TRBV10-1|NA
TGCGCCAGCACCTTAAACAATGAGCAGTTCTTC
CASTLNNEQFF
>NA|TRBJ2-5|TRBV12-5|NA
TGTGCTAGTGCCCTGGGTGGGCCAGGTATAGAGACCCAGTACTTC
CASALGGPGIETQYF
>NA|TRBJ2-7|TRBV7-9|NA
TGTGCCAGCAGCTTTCTAGACAGAGGCGAGCAGTACTTC
CASSFLDRGEQYF
>NA|TRBJ1-4|TRBV28|TRBD1
TGTGCCAGCAGTTATGCGGGACAGACGGACCATGAAAAACTGTTTTTT
CASSYAGQTDHEKLFF
>NA|TRBJ2-7|TRBV28|TRBD1
TGTGCCAGCACCCCCCTGTCCGGGACAGGTAATACCGAGCAGTACTTC
CASTPLSGTGNTEQYF
>NA|TRBJ2-7|TRBV28|NA
TGTGCCAGCAGCCCATGGGGCCGGGGCAGGGGGGAGGAGTCCTACGAGCAGTACTTC
CASSPWGRGRGEESYEQYF
>few|TRBJ2-1|TRBV7-6|NA
TGTGCCAGCAGCCCTACAGGGATTGAGCAGTTCTTC
CASSPTGIEQFF
>NA|TRBJ1-5|TRBV28|NA
TGTGCCAGCAGCTCCGCGAATCAGCCCCAGCATTTT
CASSSANQPQHF
>NA|TRBJ2-1|TRBV2|TRBD1
TGTGCCAGCAGCCCGGACAGGTTTGGCGGTGAGCAGTTCTTC
CASSPDRFGGEQFF
>NA|TRBJ1-2|TRBV6-1|NA
TGTGCCAGCAAGGTGGACAGCCTATCGTGGGGCTACACCTTC
CASKVDSLSWGYTF
>few|TRBJ2-1|TRBV7-3|NA
TGTGCCAGCAGCTCGAGCCCAATAACTGAAAGCGGGTACAATGAGCAGTTCTTC
CASSSSPITESGYNEQFF
>NA|TRBJ2-5|TRBV7-2|TRBD1
TGTGCCAGCAGCTTAGCGATCCCAGGGGGCGGCAAGACCCAGTACTTC
CASSLAIPGGGKTQYF
>NA|TRBJ2-7|TRBV11-2|NA
TGTGCCAGCGCAGGACTGGGCTACGAGCAGTACTTC
CASAGLGYEQYF